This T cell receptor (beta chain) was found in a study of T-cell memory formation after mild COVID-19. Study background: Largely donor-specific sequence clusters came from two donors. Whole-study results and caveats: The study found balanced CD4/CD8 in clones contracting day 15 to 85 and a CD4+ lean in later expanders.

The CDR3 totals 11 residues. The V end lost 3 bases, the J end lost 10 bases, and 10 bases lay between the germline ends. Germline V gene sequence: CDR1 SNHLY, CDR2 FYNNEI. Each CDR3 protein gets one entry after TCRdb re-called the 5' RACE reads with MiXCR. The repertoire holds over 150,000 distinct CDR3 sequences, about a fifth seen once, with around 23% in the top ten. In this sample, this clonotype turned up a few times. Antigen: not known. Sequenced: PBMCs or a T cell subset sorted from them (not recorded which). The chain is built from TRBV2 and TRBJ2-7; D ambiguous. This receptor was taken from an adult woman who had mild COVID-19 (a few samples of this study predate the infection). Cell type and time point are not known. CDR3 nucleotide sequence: TGTGCCAGCAGTGACGTACTAACTCAGTACTTC. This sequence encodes CASSDVLTQYF.